This note documents a single T cell receptor beta chain sequence. The antigen remains undetermined. Within the sample, other DNA sequences also encode this same CDR3. These data come from a study of siplizumab effects on memory and regulatory T cells. General study findings and limits: In siplizumab conditions, mappable alloreactive CD4+ clones averaged roughly 66% Treg-derived, against 25% to 30% in controls. Fewer alloreactive sequences mapped to unstimulated CD4+ memory cells under siplizumab. Naive T cells, seemingly more diverse than memory cells, seemed major alloresponse contributors.

TCR templates, roughly 96,000 per sample, were assayed. Assay used: immunoSEQ multiplex PCR; TCRdb lists only in-frame clones, some missing. The top ten clones hold 1% to 1.5% of a sample with about 110,000 clones, 80% to 95% of them seen once. V shed 5 bases and J shed 4 bases, with 14 bases lying between them. Germline CDR1 reads ENHRY; CDR2 reads SYGVKD. The CDR3 totals 14 residues. The source of this sequence is a human donor in good health. The sequenced sample consisted of CD4+ T cells sorted from blood. V usage is TRBV10-3 and J usage is TRBJ1-2; D not resolved. CDR3 amino acids: CAISSGSWIYGYTF. Written as DNA, the CDR3 is TGTGCCATCAGTTCTGGCAGCTGGATCTATGGCTACACCTTC.